The clone carrying this T cell receptor (beta chain) was counted only a few times. The target antigen is unknown. Trimming cost V 3 bases and J 8 bases, with 17 bases left between them. This CDR3 spans 15 amino acids. Germline CDR1 reads MNHEY; CDR2 reads SMNVEV (reference sequence). The data belong to a study of T-cell memory formation after mild COVID-19. Study in general: For the most part, TCR clusters were specific to one donor.

Points from the study as a whole: The study found contracting CD4+ clones mainly in CM and EM and contracting CD8+ clones in EMRA. Researchers found some responding clones in pre-infection memory, a sign that cross-reactive memory joined.

TCRdb recomputed calls from the 5' RACE reads with MiXCR, one row per CDR3 protein. Of 430,000 or so distinct CDR3 sequences listed, roughly 25% are singletons. The chain uses TRBV27 and TRBJ2-1; D possibly matches TRBD1 or TRBD2 (5 bases each). This receptor was taken from an adult woman who had mild COVID-19 (a few samples of this study predate the infection). Cell type and time point are not known. The sample consisted of PBMCs or a T cell subset sorted from them (not recorded which). This CDR3 reads CASSFRDGRAHEQFF. In DNA form, the CDR3 reads TGTGCCAGCAGTTTCCGGGACGGTCGGGCCCATGAGCAGTTCTTC.